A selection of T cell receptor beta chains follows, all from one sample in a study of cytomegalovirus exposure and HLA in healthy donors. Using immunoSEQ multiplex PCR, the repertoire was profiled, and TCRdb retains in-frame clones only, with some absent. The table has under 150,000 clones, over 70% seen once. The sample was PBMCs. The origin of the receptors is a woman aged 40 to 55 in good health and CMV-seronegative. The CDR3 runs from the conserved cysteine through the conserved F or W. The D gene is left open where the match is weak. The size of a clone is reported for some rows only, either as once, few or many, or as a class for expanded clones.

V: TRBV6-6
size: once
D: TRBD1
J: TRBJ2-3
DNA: TGTGCCAGCAGCTCAGACAGGGCAGTCGCCACAGATACGCAGTATTTT
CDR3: CASSSDRAVATDTQYF

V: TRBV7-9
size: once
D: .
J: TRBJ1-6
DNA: TGTTCCAGCAGCTTAAGGGTAGGGCAGGGGCGAAATTCACCCCTCCACTTT
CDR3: CSSSLRVGQGRNSPLHF

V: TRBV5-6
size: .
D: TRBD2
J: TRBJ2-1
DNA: TGTGCCAGCACCCTGCGACTAGCGGGGTACAATGAGCAGTTCTTC
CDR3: CASTLRLAGYNEQFF

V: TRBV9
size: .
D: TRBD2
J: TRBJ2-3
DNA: TGTGCCAGCAGCCCGACAGCGGGGAGCACAGATACGCAGTATTTT
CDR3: CASSPTAGSTDTQYF

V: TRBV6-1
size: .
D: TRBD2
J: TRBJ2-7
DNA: TGTGCCAGCAGTGAAGAGGCTAGCGGGAGTTACGAGCAGTACTTC
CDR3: CASSEEASGSYEQYF

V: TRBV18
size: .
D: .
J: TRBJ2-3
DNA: TGTGCCAGCTCACAGACAGTCCAGAACGCAGATACGCAGTATTTT
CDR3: CASSQTVQNADTQYF

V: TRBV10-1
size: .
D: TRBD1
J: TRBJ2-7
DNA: TGCGCCAGCAGTTCCGGGACAGGGAGCGAGCAGTACTTC
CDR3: CASSSGTGSEQYF

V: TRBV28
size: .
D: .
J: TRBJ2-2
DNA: TGTGCCAGCAGTTTACCAGAAGGGGTTCCCGGGGAGCTGTTTTTT
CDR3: CASSLPEGVPGELFF

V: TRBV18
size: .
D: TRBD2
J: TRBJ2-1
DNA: TGTGCCAGCTCACCATCTAAACTAGCGGGGACCTACAATGAGCAGTTCTTC
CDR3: CASSPSKLAGTYNEQFF

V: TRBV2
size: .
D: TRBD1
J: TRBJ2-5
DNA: TGTGCCAGGGCCCGGGACAGCCACCAAGAGACCCAGTACTTC
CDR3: CARARDSHQETQYF

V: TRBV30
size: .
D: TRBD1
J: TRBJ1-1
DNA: TGTGCCTGGGGGACAGGGGTTGAAGCTTTCTTT
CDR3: CAWGTGVEAFF